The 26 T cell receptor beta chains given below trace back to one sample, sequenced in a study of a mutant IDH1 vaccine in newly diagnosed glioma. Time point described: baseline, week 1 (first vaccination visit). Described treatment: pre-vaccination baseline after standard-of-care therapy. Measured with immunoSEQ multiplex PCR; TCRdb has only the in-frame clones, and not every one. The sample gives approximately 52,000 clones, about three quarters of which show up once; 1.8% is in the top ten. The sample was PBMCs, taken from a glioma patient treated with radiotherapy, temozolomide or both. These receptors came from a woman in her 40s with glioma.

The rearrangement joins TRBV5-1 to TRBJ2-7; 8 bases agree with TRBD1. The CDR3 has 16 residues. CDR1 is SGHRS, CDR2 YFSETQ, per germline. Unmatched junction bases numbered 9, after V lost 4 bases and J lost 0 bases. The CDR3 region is CASSPGQVLISYEQYF. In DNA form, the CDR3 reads TGCGCCAGCAGCCCGGGACAGGTCCTTATCTCCTACGAGCAGTACTTC.

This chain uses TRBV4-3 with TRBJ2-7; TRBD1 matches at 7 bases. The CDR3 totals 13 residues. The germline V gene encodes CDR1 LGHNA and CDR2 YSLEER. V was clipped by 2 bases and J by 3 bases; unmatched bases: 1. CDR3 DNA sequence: TGCGCCAGCAGCCAACGACAGGGCTACGAGCAGTACTTC. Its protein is CASSQRQGYEQYF.

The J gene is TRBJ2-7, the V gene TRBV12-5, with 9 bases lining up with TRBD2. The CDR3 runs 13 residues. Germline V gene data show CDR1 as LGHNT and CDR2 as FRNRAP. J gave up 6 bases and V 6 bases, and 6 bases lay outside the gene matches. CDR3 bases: TGTGCTAGTGGAGCACTAGCGGGCGCCGAGCAGTACTTC. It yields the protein CASGALAGAEQYF.

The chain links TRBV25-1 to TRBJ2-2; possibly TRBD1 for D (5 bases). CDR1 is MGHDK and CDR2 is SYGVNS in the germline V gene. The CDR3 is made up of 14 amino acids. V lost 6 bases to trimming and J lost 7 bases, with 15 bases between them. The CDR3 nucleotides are TGTGCCAGCAGCCGACAGAGAGTGGGCGGGGAGCTGTTTTTT. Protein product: CASSRQRVGGELFF.

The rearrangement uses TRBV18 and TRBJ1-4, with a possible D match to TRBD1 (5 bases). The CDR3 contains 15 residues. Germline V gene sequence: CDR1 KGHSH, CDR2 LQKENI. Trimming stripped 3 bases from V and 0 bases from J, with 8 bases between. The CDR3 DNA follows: TGTGCCAGCTCACCGGGACGGCCAACTAATGAAAAACTGTTTTTT. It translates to CASSPGRPTNEKLFF.

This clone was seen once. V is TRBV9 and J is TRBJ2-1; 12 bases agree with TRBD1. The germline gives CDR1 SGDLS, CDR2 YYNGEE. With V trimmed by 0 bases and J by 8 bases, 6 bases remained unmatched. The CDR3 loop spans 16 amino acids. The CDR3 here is CASSVGGTGGGDEQFF. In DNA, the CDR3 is TGTGCCAGCAGCGTAGGAGGGACAGGGGGCGGAGATGAGCAGTTCTTC.

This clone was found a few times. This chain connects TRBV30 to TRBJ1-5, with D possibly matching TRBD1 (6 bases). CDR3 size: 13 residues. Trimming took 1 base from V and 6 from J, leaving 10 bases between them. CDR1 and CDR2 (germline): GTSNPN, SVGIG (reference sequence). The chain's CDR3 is CAWSAGTIQPQHF. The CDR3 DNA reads TGTGCCTGGAGTGCAGGGACAATTCAGCCCCAGCATTTT.

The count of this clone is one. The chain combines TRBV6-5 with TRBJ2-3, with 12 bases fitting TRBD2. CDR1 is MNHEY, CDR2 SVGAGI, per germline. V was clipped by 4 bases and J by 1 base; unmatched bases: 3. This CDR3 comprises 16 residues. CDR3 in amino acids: CASSSWTSGGTDTQYF. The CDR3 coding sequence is TGTGCCAGCAGTTCCTGGACTAGCGGGGGCACAGATACGCAGTATTTT.

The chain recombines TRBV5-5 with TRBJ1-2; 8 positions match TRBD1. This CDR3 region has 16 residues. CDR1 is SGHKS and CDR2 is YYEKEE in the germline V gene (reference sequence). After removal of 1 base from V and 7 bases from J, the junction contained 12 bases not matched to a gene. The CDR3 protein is CASSLTPGQAGRGYTF. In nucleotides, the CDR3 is TGTGCCAGCAGCTTGACTCCGGGACAGGCGGGACGTGGCTACACCTTC.

In DNA, the CDR3 is TGTGCCAGCAGCTCGTCCCCGGGACTCAGGGGGGACACCATATATTTT. Translation gives CASSSSPGLRGDTIYF. The chain couples TRBV7-8 to TRBJ1-3; 7 nucleotides match TRBD1. The V and J ends lost 4 bases and 8 bases, in that order; junction bases with no gene match: 14. This CDR3 contains 16 residues. CDR1 and CDR2 from the germline V gene are SGHVS and FQNEAQ.

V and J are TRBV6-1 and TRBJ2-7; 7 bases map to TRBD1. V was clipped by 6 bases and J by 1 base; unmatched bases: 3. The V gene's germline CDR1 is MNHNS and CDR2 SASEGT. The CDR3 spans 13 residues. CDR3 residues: CASRTGQSYEQYF. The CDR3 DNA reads TGTGCCAGCAGGACGGGACAGTCCTACGAGCAGTACTTC.

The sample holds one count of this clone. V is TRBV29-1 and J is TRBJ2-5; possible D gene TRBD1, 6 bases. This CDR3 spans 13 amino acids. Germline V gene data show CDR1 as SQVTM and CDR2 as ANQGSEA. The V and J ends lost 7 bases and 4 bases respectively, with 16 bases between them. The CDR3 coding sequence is TGCAGCGGGATCACAGGGACGGGAGAGACCCAGTACTTC. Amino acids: CSGITGTGETQYF.

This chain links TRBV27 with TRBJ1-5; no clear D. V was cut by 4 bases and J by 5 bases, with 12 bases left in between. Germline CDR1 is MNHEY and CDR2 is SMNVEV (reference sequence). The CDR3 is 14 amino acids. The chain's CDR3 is CASSWVGSDQPQHF. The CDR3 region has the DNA TGTGCCAGCAGTTGGGTAGGGTCAGATCAGCCCCAGCATTTT.

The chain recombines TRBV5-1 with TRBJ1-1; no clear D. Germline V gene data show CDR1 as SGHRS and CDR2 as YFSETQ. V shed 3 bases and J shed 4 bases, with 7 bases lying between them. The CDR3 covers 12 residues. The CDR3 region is CASSSEGTEAFF. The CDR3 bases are TGCGCCAGCAGCTCCGAGGGCACTGAAGCTTTCTTT.

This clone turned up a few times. The DNA for the CDR3 is TGTGCCAGCAGCTCCTTTAGAGGGAACACTGAAGCTTTCTTT. This sequence encodes CASSSFRGNTEAFF. The rearrangement uses TRBV7-2 and TRBJ1-1; D uncertain. Germline V gene lookup returns CDR1 SGHTA and CDR2 FQGNSA. The V gene lost 4 bases and the J gene lost 1 base, with 10 bases spanning the gap. The CDR3 loop spans 14 amino acids. Together with reference TRBV7-2 and TRBJ1-1, the CDR3 gives the full variable domain: GAGVSQSPSNKVTEKGKDVELRCDPISGHTALYWYRQSLGQGLEFLIYFQGNSAPDKSGLPSDRFSAERTGGSVSTLTIQRTQQEDSAVYLCASSSFRGNTEAFFGQGTRLTVV.

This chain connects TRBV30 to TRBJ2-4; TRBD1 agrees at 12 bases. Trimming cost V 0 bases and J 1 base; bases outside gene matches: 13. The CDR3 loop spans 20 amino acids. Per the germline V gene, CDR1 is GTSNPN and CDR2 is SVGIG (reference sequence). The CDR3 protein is CAWSVPLRDRGLQAKNIQYF. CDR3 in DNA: TGTGCCTGGAGTGTCCCTCTCCGGGACAGGGGGCTGCAGGCCAAAAACATTCAGTACTTC.

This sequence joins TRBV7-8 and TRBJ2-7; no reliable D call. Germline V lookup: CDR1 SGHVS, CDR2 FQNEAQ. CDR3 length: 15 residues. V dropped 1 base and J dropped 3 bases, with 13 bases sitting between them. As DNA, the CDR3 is TGTGCCAGCAGCTTAGATCCAGCCCGCCTCTACGAGCAGTACTTC. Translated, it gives CASSLDPARLYEQYF.

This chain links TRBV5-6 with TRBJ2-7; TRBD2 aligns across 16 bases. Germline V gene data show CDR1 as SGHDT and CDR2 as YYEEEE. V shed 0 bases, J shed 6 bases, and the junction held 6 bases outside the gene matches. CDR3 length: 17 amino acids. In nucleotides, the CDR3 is TGTGCCAGCAGCTTGGCGGGGACTAGCGGGGGGGGCGTCGAGCAGTACTTC. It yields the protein CASSLAGTSGGGVEQYF.

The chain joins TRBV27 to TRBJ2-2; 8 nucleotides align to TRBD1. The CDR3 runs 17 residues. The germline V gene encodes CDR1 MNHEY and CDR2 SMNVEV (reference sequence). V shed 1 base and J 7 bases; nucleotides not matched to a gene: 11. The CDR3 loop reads CASSLFGDRFVYGELFF. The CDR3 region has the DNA TGTGCCAGCAGTTTATTCGGGGACAGGTTTGTATACGGGGAGCTGTTTTTT.

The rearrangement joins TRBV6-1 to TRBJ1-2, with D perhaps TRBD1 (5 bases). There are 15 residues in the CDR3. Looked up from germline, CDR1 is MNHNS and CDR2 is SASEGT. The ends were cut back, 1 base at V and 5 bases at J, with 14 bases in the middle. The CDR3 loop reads CASSEDRGPWYGYTF. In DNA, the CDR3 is TGTGCCAGCAGTGAAGATAGGGGTCCCTGGTATGGCTACACCTTC.

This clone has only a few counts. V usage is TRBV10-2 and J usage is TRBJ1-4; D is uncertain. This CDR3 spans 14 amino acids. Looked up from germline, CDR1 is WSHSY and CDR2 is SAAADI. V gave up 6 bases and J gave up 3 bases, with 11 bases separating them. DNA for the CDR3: TGCGCCAGCAGGGCAGCTTCCTCTAATGAAAAACTGTTTTTT. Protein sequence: CASRAASSNEKLFF.

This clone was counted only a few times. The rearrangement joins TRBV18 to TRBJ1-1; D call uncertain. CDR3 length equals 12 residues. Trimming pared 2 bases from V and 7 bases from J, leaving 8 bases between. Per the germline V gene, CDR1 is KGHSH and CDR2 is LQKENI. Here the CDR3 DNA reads TGTGCCAGCTCACCAGGGAAACATGAAGCTTTCTTT. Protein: CASSPGKHEAFF. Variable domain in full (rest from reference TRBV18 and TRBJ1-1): NAGVMQNPRHLVRRRGQEARLRCSPMKGHSHVYWYRQLPEEGLKFMVYLQKENIIDESGMPKERFSAEFPKEGPSILRIQQVVRGDSAAYFCASSPGKHEAFFGQGTRLTVV.

This CDR3 is CSVGGGEGSYGYTF. In DNA, the CDR3 is TGCAGCGTTGGGGGCGGGGAAGGGAGCTATGGCTACACCTTC. This chain connects TRBV29-1 to TRBJ1-2; D possibly corresponds to TRBD1 (5 bases). Per germline, CDR1 SQVTM and CDR2 ANQGSEA. The V gene lost 4 bases and the J gene lost 4 bases, with 16 bases spanning the gap. CDR3 length equals 14 residues.

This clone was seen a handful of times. The CDR3: CASSVAGVDSPLHF. CDR3 nucleotide sequence: TGTGCCAGCAGCGTGGCAGGGGTGGATTCACCCCTCCACTTT. The V call is TRBV9, the J call TRBJ1-6; tentatively, D is TRBD1 (6 bases). This CDR3 region has 14 residues. Germline-derived CDR1 and CDR2 are SGDLS and YYNGEE. Trimming stripped 2 bases from V and 8 bases from J, with 11 bases between.

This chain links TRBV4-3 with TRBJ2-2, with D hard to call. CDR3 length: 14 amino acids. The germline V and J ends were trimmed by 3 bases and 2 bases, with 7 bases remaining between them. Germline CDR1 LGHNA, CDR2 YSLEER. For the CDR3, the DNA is TGCGCCAGCAGCCATTTTACAAACACCGGGGAGCTGTTTTTT. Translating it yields CASSHFTNTGELFF.

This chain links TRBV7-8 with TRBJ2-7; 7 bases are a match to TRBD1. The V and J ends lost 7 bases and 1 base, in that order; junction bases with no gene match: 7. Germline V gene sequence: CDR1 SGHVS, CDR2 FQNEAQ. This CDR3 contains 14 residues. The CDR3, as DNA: TGTGCCAGCATTCGACAGGGTTTATCCTACGAGCAGTACTTC. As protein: CASIRQGLSYEQYF.